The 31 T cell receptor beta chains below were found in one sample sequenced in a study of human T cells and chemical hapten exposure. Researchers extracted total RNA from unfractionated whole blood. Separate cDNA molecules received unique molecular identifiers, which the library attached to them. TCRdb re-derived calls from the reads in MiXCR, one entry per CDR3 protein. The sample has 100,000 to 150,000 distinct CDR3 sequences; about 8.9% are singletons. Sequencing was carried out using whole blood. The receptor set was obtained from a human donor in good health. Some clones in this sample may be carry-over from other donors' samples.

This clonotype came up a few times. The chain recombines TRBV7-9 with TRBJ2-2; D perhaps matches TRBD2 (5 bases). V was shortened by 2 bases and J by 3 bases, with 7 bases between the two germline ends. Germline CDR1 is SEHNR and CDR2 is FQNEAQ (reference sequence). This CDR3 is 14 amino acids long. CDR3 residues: CASSLMRDTGELFF. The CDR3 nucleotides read TGTGCCAGCAGCTTAATGCGGGACACCGGGGAGCTGTTTTTT.

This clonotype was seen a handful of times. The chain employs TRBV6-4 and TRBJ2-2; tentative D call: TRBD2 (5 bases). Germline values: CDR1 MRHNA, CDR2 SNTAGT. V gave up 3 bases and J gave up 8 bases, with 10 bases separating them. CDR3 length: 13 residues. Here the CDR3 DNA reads TGTGCCAGCAGTGAGAGGGCGACAGGGGAGCTGTTTTTT. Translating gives CASSERATGELFF.

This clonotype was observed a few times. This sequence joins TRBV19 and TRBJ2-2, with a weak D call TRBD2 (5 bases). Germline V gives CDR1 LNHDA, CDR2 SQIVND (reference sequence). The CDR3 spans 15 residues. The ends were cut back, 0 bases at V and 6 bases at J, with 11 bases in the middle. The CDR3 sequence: CASSIDQSSSGELFF. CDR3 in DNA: TGTGCCAGTAGTATAGATCAGTCTAGCTCCGGGGAGCTGTTTTTT.

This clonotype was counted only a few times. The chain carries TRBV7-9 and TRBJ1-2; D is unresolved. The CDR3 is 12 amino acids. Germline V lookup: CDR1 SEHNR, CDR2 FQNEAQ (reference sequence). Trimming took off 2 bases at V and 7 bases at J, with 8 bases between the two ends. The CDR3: CASSLRSGGYTF. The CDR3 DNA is TGTGCCAGCAGCTTAAGGAGTGGTGGCTACACCTTC.

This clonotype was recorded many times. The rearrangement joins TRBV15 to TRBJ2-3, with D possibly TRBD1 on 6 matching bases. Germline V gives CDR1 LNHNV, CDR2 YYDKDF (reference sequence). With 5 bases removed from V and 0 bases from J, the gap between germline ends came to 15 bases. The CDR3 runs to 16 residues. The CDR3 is CATSVGADDSTDTQYF. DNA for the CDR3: TGTGCCACCAGCGTGGGGGCGGATGATAGCACAGATACGCAGTATTTT. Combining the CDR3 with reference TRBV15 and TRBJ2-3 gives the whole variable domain DAMVIQNPRYQVTQFGKPVTLSCSQTLNHNVMYWYQQKSSQAPKLLFHYYDKDFNNEADTPDNFQSRRPNTSFCFLDIRSPGLGDTAMYLCATSVGADDSTDTQYFGPGTRLTVL.

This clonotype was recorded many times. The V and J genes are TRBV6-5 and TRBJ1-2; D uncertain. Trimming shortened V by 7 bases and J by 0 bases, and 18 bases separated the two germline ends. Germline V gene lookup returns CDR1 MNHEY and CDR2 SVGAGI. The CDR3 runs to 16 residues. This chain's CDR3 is CASKYRRTLANYGYTF. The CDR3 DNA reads TGTGCCAGCAAGTATAGGCGCACCTTGGCTAACTATGGCTACACCTTC.

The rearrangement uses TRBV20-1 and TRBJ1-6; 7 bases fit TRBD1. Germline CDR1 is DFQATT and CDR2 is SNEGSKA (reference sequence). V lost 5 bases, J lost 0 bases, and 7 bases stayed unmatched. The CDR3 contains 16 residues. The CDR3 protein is CSAWAGGSSYNSPLHF. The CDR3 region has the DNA TGCAGTGCTTGGGCAGGGGGGAGCTCCTATAATTCACCCCTCCACTTT.

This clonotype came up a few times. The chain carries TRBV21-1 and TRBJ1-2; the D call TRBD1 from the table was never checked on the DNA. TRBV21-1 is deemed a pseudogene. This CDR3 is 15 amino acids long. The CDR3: CASSKTGQGDYGYTF. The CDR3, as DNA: TGTGCCAGCAGCAAGACGGGACAGGGGGACTATGGCTACACCTTC.

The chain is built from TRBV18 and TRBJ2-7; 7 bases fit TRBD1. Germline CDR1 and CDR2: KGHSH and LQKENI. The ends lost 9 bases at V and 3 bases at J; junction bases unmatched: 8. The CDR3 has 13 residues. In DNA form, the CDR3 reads TGTGCCAGTGCCGGGACAGAAAGCTACGAGCAGTACTTC. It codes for CASAGTESYEQYF.

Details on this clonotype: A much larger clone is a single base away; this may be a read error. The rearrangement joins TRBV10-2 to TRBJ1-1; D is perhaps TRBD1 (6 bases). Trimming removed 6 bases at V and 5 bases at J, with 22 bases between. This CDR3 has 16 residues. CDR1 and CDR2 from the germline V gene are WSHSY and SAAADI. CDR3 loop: CASRVGGDTGCTEAFF. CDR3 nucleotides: TGCGCCAGCAGGGTCGGAGGGGACACCGGTTGTACTGAAGCTTTCTTT.

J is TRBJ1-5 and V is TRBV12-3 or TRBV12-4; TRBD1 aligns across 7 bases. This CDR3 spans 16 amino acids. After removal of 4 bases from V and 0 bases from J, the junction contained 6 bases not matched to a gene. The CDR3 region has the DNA TGTGCCAGCAGTTCCCAGGGGGGACATAGCAATCAGCCCCAGCATTTT. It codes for CASSSQGGHSNQPQHF.

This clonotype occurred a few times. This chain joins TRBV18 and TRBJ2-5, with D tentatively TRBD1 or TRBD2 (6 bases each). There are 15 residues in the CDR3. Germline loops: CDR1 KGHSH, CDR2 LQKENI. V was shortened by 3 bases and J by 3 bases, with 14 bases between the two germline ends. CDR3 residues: CASSPTSGGKETQYF. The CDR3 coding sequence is TGTGCCAGCTCACCGACCTCCGGGGGCAAAGAGACCCAGTACTTC.

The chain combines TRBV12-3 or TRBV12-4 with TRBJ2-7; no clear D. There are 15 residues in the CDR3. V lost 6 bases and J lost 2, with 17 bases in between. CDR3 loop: CASSPPRDGPYEQYF. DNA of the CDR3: TGTGCCAGCAGCCCACCTCGCGACGGCCCCTACGAGCAGTACTTC.

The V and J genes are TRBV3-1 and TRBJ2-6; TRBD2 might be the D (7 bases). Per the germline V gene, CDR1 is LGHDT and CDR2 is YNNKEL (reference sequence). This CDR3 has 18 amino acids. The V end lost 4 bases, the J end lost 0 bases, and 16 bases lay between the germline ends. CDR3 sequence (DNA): TGTGCCAGCAGCCCCGGGGGCGGGAGCGTCTCTGGGGCCAACGTCCTGACTTTC. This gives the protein CASSPGGGSVSGANVLTF.

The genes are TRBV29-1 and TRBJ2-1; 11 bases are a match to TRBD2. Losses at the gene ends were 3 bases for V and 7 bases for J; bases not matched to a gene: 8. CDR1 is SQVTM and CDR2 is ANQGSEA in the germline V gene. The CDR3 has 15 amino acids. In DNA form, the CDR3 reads TGCAGCGTTGACATAGCGGGGGGGCCGGGGAATGAGCAGTTCTTC. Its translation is CSVDIAGGPGNEQFF.

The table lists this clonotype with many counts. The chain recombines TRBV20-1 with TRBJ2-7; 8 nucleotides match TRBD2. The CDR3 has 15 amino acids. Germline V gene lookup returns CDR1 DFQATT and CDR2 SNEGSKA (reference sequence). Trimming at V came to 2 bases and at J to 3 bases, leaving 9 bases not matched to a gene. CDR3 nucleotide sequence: TGCAGTGCTAGACCCCCACGGGAGGGTAACTACGAGCAGTACTTC. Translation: CSARPPREGNYEQYF.

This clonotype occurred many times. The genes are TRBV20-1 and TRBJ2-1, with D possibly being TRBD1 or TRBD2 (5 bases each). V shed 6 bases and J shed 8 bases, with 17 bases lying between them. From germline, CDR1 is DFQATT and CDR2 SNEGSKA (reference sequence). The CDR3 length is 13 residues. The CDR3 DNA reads TGCAGTGCAAGGGACGGTAGGGGTGATGAGCAGTTCTTC. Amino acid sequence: CSARDGRGDEQFF.

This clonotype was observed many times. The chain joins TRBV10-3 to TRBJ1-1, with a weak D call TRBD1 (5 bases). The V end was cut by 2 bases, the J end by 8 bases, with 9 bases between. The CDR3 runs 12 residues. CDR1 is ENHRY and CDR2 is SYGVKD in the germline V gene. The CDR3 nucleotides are TGTGCCATCAGTGAGCAGGGCGGCGAAGCTTTCTTT. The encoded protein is CAISEQGGEAFF.

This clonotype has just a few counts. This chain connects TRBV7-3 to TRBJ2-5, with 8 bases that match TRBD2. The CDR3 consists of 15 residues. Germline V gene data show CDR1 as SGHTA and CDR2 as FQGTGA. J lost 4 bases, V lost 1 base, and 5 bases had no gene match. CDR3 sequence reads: CASSLNGGGLETQYF. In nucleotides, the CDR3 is TGTGCCAGCAGCTTAAACGGGGGGGGATTAGAGACCCAGTACTTC.

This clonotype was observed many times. DNA for the CDR3: TGTGCCAGCAGGAGGGAGGCAGGCGGGGAAAAACTGTTTTTT. Protein product: CASRREAGGEKLFF. The V and J genes are TRBV2 and TRBJ1-4; D remains unclear. Germline V gene lookup returns CDR1 SNHLY and CDR2 FYNNEI. Between the trimmed V and J ends, which lost 6 bases and 8 bases, there was a span of 16 bases. This CDR3 is 14 amino acids long.

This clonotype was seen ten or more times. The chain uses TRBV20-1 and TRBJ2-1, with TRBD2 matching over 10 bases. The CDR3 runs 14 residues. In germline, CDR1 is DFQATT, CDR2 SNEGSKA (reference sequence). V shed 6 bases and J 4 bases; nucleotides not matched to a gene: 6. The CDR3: CSAIAGGTYNEQFF. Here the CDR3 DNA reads TGCAGTGCAATAGCGGGAGGTACATACAATGAGCAGTTCTTC.

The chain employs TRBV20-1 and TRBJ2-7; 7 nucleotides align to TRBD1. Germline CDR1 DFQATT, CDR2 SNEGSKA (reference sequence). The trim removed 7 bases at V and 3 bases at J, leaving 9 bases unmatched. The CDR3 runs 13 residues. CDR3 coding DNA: TGCAGTGTCGGTCGACAGGGAGTCTACGAGCAGTACTTC. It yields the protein CSVGRQGVYEQYF.

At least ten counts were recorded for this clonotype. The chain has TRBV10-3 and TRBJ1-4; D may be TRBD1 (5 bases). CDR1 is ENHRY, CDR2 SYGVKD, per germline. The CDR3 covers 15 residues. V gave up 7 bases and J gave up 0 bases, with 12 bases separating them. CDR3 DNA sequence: TGTGCCATCAAGCAGGGCCTTGCAACTAATGAAAAACTGTTTTTT. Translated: CAIKQGLATNEKLFF.

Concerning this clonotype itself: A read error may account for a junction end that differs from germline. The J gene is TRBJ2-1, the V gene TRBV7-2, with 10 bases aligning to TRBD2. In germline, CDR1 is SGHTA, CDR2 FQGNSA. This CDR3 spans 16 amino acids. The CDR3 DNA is TGTGCCAGCAGCTTAGTGCGGTCTAGCGGGGGCAATGAACAGTTCTTC. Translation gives CASSLVRSSGGNEQFF.

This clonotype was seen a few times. CDR3 amino acids: CASSLEGLGFNEQFF. The CDR3 DNA reads as TGCGCCAGCAGCTTGGAGGGACTAGGGTTCAATGAGCAGTTCTTC. V gene TRBV5-1 combines with J gene TRBJ2-1; the match to TRBD2 covers 8 bases. The germline V gene has CDR1 SGHRS and CDR2 YFSETQ. The CDR3 loop spans 15 amino acids. V shed 0 bases and J 6 bases; nucleotides not matched to a gene: 5. The variable domain in full, completed from reference TRBV5-1 and TRBJ2-1, reads KAGVTQTPRYLIKTRGQQVTLSCSPISGHRSVSWYQQTPGQGLQFLFEYFSETQRNKGNFPGRFSGRQFSNSRSEMNVSTLELGDSALYLCASSLEGLGFNEQFFGPGTRLTVL.

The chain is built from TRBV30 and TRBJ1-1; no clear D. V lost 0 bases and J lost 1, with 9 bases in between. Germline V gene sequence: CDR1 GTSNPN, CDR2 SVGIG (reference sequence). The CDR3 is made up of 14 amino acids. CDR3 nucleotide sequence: TGTGCCTGGAGTGTAACCGTGGGGAACACTGAAGCTTTCTTT. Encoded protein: CAWSVTVGNTEAFF.

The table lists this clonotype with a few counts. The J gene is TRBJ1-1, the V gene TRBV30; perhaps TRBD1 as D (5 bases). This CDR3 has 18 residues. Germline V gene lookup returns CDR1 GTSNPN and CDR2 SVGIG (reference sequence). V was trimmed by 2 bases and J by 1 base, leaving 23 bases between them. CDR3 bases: TGTGCCTGGAGTCCCCAGGGTGGACAAATATCCCCGAACACTGAAGCTTTCTTT. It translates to CAWSPQGGQISPNTEAFF.

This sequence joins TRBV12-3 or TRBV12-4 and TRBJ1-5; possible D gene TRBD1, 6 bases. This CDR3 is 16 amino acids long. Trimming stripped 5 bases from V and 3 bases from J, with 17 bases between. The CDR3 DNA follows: TGTGCCAGCAGTCCTATGATTTGGGGGCCCAATCAGCCCCAGCATTTT. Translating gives CASSPMIWGPNQPQHF.

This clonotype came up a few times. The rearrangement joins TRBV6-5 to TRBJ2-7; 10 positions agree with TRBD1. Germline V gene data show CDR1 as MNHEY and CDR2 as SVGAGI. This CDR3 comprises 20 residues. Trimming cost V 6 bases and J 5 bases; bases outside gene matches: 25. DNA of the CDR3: TGTGCCAGCAGGGTCCGGGACAGGGGATATAGACTAGCCGGAGTGGACGAGCAGTACTTC. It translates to CASRVRDRGYRLAGVDEQYF.

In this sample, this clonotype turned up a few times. The CDR3 sequence: CASSQGGAFYEQYF. The CDR3 region has the DNA TGCGCCAGCAGCCAGGGGGGGGCATTCTACGAGCAGTACTTC. The V gene is TRBV4-3, the J gene TRBJ2-7, with D tentatively TRBD2 (7 bases). CDR3 length equals 14 residues. V lost 3 bases and J lost 3, with 12 bases in between. The germline gives CDR1 LGHNA, CDR2 YSLEER.

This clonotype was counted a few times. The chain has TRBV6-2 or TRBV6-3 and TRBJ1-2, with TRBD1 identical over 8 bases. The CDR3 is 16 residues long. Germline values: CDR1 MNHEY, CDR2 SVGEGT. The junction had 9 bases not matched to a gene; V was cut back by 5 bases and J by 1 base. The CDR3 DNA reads TGTGCCAGCAGTCAACCGCGACAGGGGATTAACTATGGCTACACCTTC. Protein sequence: CASSQPRQGINYGYTF.